The 27 T cell receptor beta chains given below trace back to one sample, sequenced in a study of cytomegalovirus exposure and HLA in healthy donors. Sequencing was performed with immunoSEQ multiplex PCR; in TCRdb, only in-frame clones are kept and a portion is missing. This table has tens of thousands of clones, approximately 96% appearing once. Specimen: PBMCs. All receptors come from a man aged 18 to 29 in good health and CMV-seronegative.

CDR3 bases: TGTGCCAGTATCGGTGACAGACCATTCAATGAGCAGTTCTTC. Encoded protein: CASIGDRPFNEQFF. The rearrangement joins TRBV19 to TRBJ2-1; perhaps TRBD1 as D (5 bases). V lost 7 bases to trimming and J lost 6 bases, with 16 bases between them. This CDR3 has 14 amino acids. Germline loops: CDR1 LNHDA, CDR2 SQIVND (reference sequence).

The chain couples TRBV19 to TRBJ1-5; the D gene is possibly TRBD1 (6 bases). The CDR3 covers 14 residues. Looked up from germline, CDR1 is LNHDA and CDR2 is SQIVND (reference sequence). The ends were cut back, 6 bases at V and 1 base at J, with 10 bases in the middle. CDR3 coding DNA: TGTGCCAGTAGGCTGACAGGCAGCAATCAGCCCCAGCATTTT. Its translation: CASRLTGSNQPQHF.

This rearrangement joins TRBV27 to TRBJ1-1; D call uncertain. The CDR3 is 12 amino acids. The V end was cut by 1 base, the J end by 9 bases, with 9 bases between. CDR1 and CDR2 from the germline V gene are MNHEY and SMNVEV (reference sequence). The CDR3 reads CASSLWRDQAFF. The CDR3 nucleotides read TGTGCCAGCAGTTTATGGAGGGATCAAGCTTTCTTT.

This rearrangement joins TRBV19 to TRBJ2-7; 9 nucleotides line up with TRBD1. J was trimmed by 6 bases and V by 8 bases; bases with no gene match: 5. Germline V gene data show CDR1 as LNHDA and CDR2 as SQIVND (reference sequence). This CDR3 is 12 amino acids long. The CDR3 protein is CASRGQGLEQYF. CDR3 nucleotide sequence: TGTGCCAGTCGAGGACAGGGGCTCGAGCAGTACTTC.

V and J are TRBV7-2 and TRBJ2-7; possible D gene TRBD2, 6 bases. With 1 base removed from V and 0 bases from J, the gap between germline ends came to 10 bases. Germline lookup yields CDR1 SGHTA and CDR2 FQGNSA. CDR3 length: 15 amino acids. The CDR3 loop reads CASSLVSGNSYEQYF. In nucleotides, the CDR3 is TGTGCCAGCAGCTTAGTTAGCGGAAACTCCTACGAGCAGTACTTC.

The rearrangement joins TRBV5-1 to TRBJ1-1, with 9 bases identical to TRBD1. The CDR3 totals 16 residues. The germline V gene encodes CDR1 SGHRS and CDR2 YFSETQ. With V trimmed by 3 bases and J by 2 bases, 8 bases remained unmatched. CDR3: CASSSGQGGPNTEAFF. The DNA for the CDR3 is TGCGCCAGCAGCTCGGGACAGGGAGGACCAAACACTGAAGCTTTCTTT.

This chain connects TRBV6-6 to TRBJ2-5; D is unresolved. Gene TRBJ2-7 matches the end of the DNA better, so the J call may be wrong. Germline V gives CDR1 MNHNY, CDR2 SVGAGI (reference sequence). This CDR3 contains 12 residues. CDR3 sequence: CASSYSSYEQYF. Written as DNA, the CDR3 is TGTGCCAGCAGTTACTCGAGTTACGAGCAGTACTTC.

The chain employs TRBV10-2 and TRBJ1-5, with 7 bases that match TRBD1. Germline V lookup: CDR1 WSHSY, CDR2 SAAADI. V was pared by 8 bases and J by 7 bases, with 8 bases of the junction left unmatched. The CDR3 totals 13 residues. CDR3 amino acids: CASQRQGGQPQHF. CDR3 nucleotide sequence: TGCGCCAGCCAAAGACAGGGTGGACAGCCCCAGCATTTT.

V is TRBV25-1 and J is TRBJ1-5; tentatively, D is TRBD1 (5 bases). Trimming took off 1 base at V and 6 bases at J, with 13 bases between the two ends. Germline V gene lookup returns CDR1 MGHDK and CDR2 SYGVNS. This CDR3 region has 15 residues. The CDR3 nucleotides are TGTGCCAGCAGTGAATCAGGGTCCGGGCGTCAGCCCCAGCATTTT. It encodes CASSESGSGRQPQHF.

The chain uses TRBV4-2 and TRBJ2-2; TRBD1 aligns across 10 bases. The germline V gene has CDR1 LGHNA and CDR2 YNFKEQ. V dropped 4 bases and J dropped 8; count of bases not matched to a gene: 10. The CDR3 spans 16 residues. CDR3 residues: CASSLTPGQGTGELFF. The CDR3 nucleotides read TGTGCCAGCAGCCTAACTCCGGGACAGGGGACGGGGGAGCTGTTTTTT.

The chain is built from TRBV19 and TRBJ2-7, with D perhaps TRBD2 (6 bases). In germline, CDR1 is LNHDA, CDR2 SQIVND (reference sequence). The ends were cut back, 8 bases at V and 2 bases at J, with 16 bases in the middle. The CDR3 loop spans 14 amino acids. CDR3 in DNA: TGTGCCAGTGCGATTAGCGGAACAACCTACGAGCAGTACTTC. Translation: CASAISGTTYEQYF.

The chain employs TRBV29-1 and TRBJ2-7; 7 bases map to TRBD1. Germline loops: CDR1 SQVTM, CDR2 ANQGSEA. The CDR3 extends over 14 amino acids. Germline trimming cut 5 bases from V and 1 base from J; bases unmatched to any gene: 8. The CDR3 DNA sequence: TGCAGCGTTAATGACCCGGGACAGTCCTACGAGCAGTACTTC. Its translation: CSVNDPGQSYEQYF.

This CDR3 reads CASSRQSNTEAFF. For the CDR3, the DNA is TGTGCCAGTAGCCGACAGTCCAACACTGAAGCTTTCTTT. V is TRBV19 and J is TRBJ1-1; D is perhaps TRBD1 (5 bases). CDR3 size: 13 residues. The germline V gene encodes CDR1 LNHDA and CDR2 SQIVND (reference sequence). Trimming shortened V by 6 bases and J by 2 bases, and 10 bases separated the two germline ends.

V is TRBV28 and J is TRBJ2-5, with 7 positions matching TRBD1. The CDR3 sequence is 13 residues long. After removal of 4 bases from V and 5 bases from J, the junction contained 4 bases not matched to a gene. Germline lookup yields CDR1 MDHEN and CDR2 SYDVKM. The CDR3 bases are TGTGCCAGCAGTTCACGACAGGGTGAGACCCAGTACTTC. Protein: CASSSRQGETQYF.

The rearrangement links TRBV4-1 to TRBJ1-1; 10 bases align to TRBD1. The length of the CDR3 is 19 residues. V lost 2 bases to trimming and J lost 6 bases; unmatched junction nucleotides: 18. Germline CDR1 is MGHRA and CDR2 is YSYEKL. The CDR3, as DNA: TGCGCCAGCAGCCAAACCAGGACGACAGGGGGCATGAGTAGCGCTGAAGCTTTCTTT. It translates to CASSQTRTTGGMSSAEAFF.

The chain recombines TRBV6-5 with TRBJ2-7; D remains ambiguous. This CDR3 has 12 amino acids. V lost 6 bases, J lost 6 bases, and 12 bases lay in between. Germline-derived CDR1 and CDR2 are MNHEY and SVGAGI. The DNA of the CDR3 is TGTGCCAGCAGAGCTCACTCCGCCGAGCAGTACTTC. Amino acid sequence: CASRAHSAEQYF.

This clone has only one observation. This rearrangement joins TRBV7-3 to TRBJ1-4, with no clear D. V was trimmed by 1 base and J by 12 bases, leaving 21 bases between them. Germline V lookup: CDR1 SGHTA, CDR2 FQGTGA. This CDR3 spans 16 amino acids. The CDR3 spells CASSLKDAAGGGELFF. DNA for the CDR3: TGTGCCAGCAGCTTAAAAGATGCGGCAGGCGGCGGGGAACTGTTTTTT.

V gene TRBV13 combines with J gene TRBJ2-5, with D possibly matching TRBD1 (6 bases). CDR1 is PRHDT and CDR2 is FYEKMQ in the germline V gene (reference sequence). Trimming removed 1 base at V and 5 bases at J, with 8 bases between. The CDR3 is 13 residues long. The CDR3 reads CASSLEGEETQYF. The CDR3 region has the DNA TGTGCCAGCAGCTTAGAGGGGGAGGAGACCCAGTACTTC.

The chain employs TRBV7-2 and TRBJ2-1; possible D gene TRBD2, 7 bases. The V end lost 6 bases, the J end lost 10 bases, and 19 bases lay between the germline ends. The CDR3 has 14 residues. Germline V gene data show CDR1 as SGHTA and CDR2 as FQGNSA. The CDR3 DNA is TGTGCCAGCAGTCGTGGAGGGGGGGCGTTGGAGCAGTTCTTC. The encoded protein is CASSRGGGALEQFF.

The gene calls are TRBV6-5 and TRBJ1-1; D not certain. CDR1 is MNHEY, CDR2 SVGAGI, per germline. This CDR3 spans 14 amino acids. The V end lost 2 bases, the J end lost 0 bases, and 7 bases lay between the germline ends. In nucleotides, the CDR3 is TGTGCCAGCAGTTACCCGGGGTTGAACACTGAAGCTTTCTTT. This translates into CASSYPGLNTEAFF.

The V and J genes are TRBV14 and TRBJ2-7; D is unresolved. The ends were cut back, 0 bases at V and 6 bases at J, with 9 bases in the middle. This CDR3 is built from 13 residues. Per the germline V gene, CDR1 is SGHDN and CDR2 is FVKESK. CDR3 sequence: CASSQDPAVEQYF. CDR3 coding DNA: TGTGCCAGCAGCCAAGATCCGGCGGTCGAGCAGTACTTC.

J is TRBJ2-2 and V is TRBV5-1; TRBD2 aligns across 11 bases. The length of the CDR3 is 17 residues. The V gene's germline CDR1 is SGHRS and CDR2 YFSETQ. The ends lost 5 bases at V and 2 bases at J; junction bases unmatched: 8. CDR3 region: CASRPTSGNSNTGELFF. CDR3 sequence (DNA): TGCGCCAGCAGACCGACTAGCGGGAATAGCAACACCGGGGAGCTGTTTTTT.

CDR3 coding DNA: TGTGCCTCCGGGTTGGAAAATGAGCAGTTCTTC. Protein product: CASGLENEQFF. The chain carries TRBV6-6 and TRBJ2-1; D is unresolved. V gave up 11 bases and J gave up 7 bases, with 12 bases separating them. The CDR3 runs to 11 residues. CDR1 MNHNY and CDR2 SVGAGI come from the germline V gene (reference sequence).

The DNA for the CDR3 is TGTGCCAGCAGTTACTCGCTGGACAGGGCGTACGAGCAGTACTTC. Encoded protein: CASSYSLDRAYEQYF. The V gene is TRBV6-6, the J gene TRBJ2-7; 8 bases align to TRBD1. V gave up 0 bases and J gave up 4 bases; unmatched junction bases: 5. Per germline, CDR1 MNHNY and CDR2 SVGAGI (reference sequence). The CDR3 extends over 15 amino acids.

This chain uses TRBV1 with TRBJ2-3; TRBD2, the table's D call, lacks a check against the DNA. TRBV1 is annotated as a pseudogene. The length of the CDR3 is 17 residues. CDR3 DNA sequence: TGCACCAGCAGCCAATTATCGACTAGTTGGGGGGGAGATACGCAGTATTTT. Translating it yields CTSSQLSTSWGGDTQYF.

This chain links TRBV25-1 with TRBJ1-4; 9 bases match TRBD1. CDR1 and CDR2 (germline): MGHDK, SYGVNS. CDR3 length equals 14 residues. J lost 8 bases, V lost 5 bases, and 6 bases had no gene match. Written as DNA, the CDR3 is TGTGCCAGCAGTCCCGGGACAGGGTGGGAAAAACTGTTTTTT. Its protein product is CASSPGTGWEKLFF.

The rearrangement links TRBV11-2 to TRBJ2-7; TRBD1 is a possible D gene (5 bases). The germline V and J ends were trimmed by 1 base and 5 bases, with 6 bases remaining between them. This CDR3 contains 12 residues. Germline V gene data show CDR1 as SGHAT and CDR2 as FQNNGV. This chain's CDR3 is CASSLGGNEQYF. The CDR3 DNA is TGTGCCAGCAGCTTAGGGGGCAACGAGCAGTACTTC.